This T cell receptor (beta chain) derives from a study of radiation and T cells in renal cell carcinoma. The wider study: Nephrectomy followed 15 Gy stereotactic body radiation by 4 weeks.

Profiled with immunoSEQ multiplex PCR; TCRdb holds only in-frame clones, not every one. Among some 100,000 clones listed, under 90% were seen once. Regarding time point: baseline pretreatment blood. The treatment: 15 Gy SBRT to primary tumor, nephrectomy 4 weeks later. Clear cell pathology was present in this patient's renal cell carcinoma. The length of the CDR3 is 13 residues. The germline V gene has CDR1 SQVTM and CDR2 ANQGSEA. V gave up 6 bases and J gave up 6 bases, with 15 bases separating them. The chain joins TRBV29-1 to TRBJ2-1; D is perhaps TRBD2 (6 bases). The receptor was isolated from a man aged 60 to 75 with renal cell carcinoma. Sequenced here: blood, sampled from a patient whose treatment included radiotherapy and nephrectomy. The CDR3 DNA reads as TGCAGCGTCGATGAGGGGACTTCCAATGAGCAGTTCTTC. Translation: CSVDEGTSNEQFF.